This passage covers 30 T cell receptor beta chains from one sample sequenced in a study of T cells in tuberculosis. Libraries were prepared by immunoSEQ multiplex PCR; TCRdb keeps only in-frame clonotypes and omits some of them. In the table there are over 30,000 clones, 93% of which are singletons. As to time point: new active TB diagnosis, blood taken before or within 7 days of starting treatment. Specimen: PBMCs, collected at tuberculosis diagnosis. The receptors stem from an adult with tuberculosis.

The CDR3 DNA reads as TGTGCCAGCAGTTTAGGCAGGGTAGAGGAGCAGTACTTC. As protein: CASSLGRVEEQYF. The chain links TRBV28 to TRBJ2-7; D possibly corresponds to TRBD1 (5 bases). The germline V and J ends were trimmed by 2 bases and 7 bases, with 12 bases remaining between them. The CDR3 length is 13 residues. The V gene's germline CDR1 is MDHEN and CDR2 SYDVKM.

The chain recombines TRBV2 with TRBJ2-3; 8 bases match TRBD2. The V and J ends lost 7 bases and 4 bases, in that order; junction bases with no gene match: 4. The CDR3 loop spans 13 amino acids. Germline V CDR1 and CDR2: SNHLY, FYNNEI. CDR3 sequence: CASTSGGADTQYF. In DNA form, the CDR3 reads TGTGCCAGCACCTCGGGGGGGGCAGATACGCAGTATTTT.

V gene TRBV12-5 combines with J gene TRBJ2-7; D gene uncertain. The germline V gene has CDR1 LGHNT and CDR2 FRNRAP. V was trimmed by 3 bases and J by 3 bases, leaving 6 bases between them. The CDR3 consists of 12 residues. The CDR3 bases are TGTGCTAGTGGTTTCCGTAACTACGAGCAGTACTTC. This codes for CASGFRNYEQYF.

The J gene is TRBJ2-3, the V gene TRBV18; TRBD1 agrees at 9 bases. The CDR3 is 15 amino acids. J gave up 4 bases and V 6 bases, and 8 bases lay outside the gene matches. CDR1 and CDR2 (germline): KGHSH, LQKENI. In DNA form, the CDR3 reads TGTGCCAGCTCGCCCGGGACAGGGAGATCAGATACGCAGTATTTT. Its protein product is CASSPGTGRSDTQYF.

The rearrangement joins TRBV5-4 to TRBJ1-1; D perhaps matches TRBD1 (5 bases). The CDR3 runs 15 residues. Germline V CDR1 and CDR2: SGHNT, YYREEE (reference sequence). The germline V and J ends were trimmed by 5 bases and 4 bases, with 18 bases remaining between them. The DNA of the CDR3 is TGTGCCAGCAGTCCGGGGGGAGGGGCGGGCACTGAAGCTTTCTTT. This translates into CASSPGGGAGTEAFF.

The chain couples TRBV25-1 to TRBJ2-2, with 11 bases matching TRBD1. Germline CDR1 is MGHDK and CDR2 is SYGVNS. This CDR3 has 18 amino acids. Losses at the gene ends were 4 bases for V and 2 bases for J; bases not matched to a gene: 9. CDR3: CASSASGTGGSNTGELFF. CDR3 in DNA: TGTGCCAGCAGTGCCTCCGGGACAGGGGGATCTAACACCGGGGAGCTGTTTTTT.

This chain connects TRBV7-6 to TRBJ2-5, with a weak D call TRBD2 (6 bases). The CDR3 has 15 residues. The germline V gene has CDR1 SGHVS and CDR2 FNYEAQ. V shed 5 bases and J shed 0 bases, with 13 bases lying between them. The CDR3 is CASSLPLAYQETQYF. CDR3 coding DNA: TGTGCCAGCAGCCTACCTCTAGCGTACCAAGAGACCCAGTACTTC. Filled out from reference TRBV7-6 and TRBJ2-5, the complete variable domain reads GAGVSQSPRYKVTKRGQDVALRCDPISGHVSLYWYRQALGQGPEFLTYFNYEAQQDKSGLPNDRFSAERPEGSISTLTIQRTEQRDSAMYRCASSLPLAYQETQYFGPGTRLLVL.

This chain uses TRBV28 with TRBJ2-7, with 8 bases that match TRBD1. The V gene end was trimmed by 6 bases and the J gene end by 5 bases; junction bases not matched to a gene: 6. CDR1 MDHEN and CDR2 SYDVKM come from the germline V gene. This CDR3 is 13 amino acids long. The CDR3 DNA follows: TGTGCCAGCAGACTGACAGGGGTGGACGAGCAGTACTTC. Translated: CASRLTGVDEQYF.

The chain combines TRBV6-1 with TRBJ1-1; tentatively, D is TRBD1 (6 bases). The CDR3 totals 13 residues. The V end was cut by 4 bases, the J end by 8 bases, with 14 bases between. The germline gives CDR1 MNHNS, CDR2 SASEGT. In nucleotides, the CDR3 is TGTGCCAGCAGTGGACATAGGCAGGGGGAAGCTTTCTTT. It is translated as CASSGHRQGEAFF.

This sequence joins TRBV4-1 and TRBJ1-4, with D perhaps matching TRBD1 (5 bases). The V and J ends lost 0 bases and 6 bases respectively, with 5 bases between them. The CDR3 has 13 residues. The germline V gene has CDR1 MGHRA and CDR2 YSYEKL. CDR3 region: CASSQDRDEKLFF. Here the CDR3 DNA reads TGCGCCAGCAGCCAAGACAGGGATGAAAAACTGTTTTTT.

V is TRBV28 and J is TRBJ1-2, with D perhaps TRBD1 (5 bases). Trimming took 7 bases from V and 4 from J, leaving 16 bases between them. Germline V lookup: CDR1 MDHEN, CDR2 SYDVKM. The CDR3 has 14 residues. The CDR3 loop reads CASILKDTPYGYTF. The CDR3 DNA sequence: TGTGCCAGCATCTTAAAGGACACCCCCTATGGCTACACCTTC.

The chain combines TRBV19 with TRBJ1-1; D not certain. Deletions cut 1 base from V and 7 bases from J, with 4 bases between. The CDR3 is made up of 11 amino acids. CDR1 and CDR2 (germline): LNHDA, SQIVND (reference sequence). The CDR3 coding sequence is TGTGCCAGTAGTATAGGAGGTGAAGCTTTCTTT. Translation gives CASSIGGEAFF.

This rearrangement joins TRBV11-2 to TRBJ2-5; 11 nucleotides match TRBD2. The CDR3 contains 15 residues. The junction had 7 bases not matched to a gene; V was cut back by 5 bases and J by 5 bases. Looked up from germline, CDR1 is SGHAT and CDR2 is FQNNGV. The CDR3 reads CASSPTSGVGETQYF. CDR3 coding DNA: TGTGCCAGCAGCCCGACTAGCGGGGTCGGGGAGACCCAGTACTTC.

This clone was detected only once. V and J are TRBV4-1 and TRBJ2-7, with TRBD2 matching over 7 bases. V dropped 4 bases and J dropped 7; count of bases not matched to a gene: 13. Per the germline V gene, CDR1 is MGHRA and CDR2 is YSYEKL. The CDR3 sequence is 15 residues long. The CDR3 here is CASSLEGQRGLEQYF. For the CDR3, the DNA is TGCGCCAGCAGCCTAGAAGGGCAGCGGGGCCTGGAGCAGTACTTC.

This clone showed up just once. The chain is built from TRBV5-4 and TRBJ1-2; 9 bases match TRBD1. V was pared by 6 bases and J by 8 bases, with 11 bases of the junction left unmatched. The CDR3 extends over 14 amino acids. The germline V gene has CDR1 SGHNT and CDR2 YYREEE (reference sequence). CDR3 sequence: CASTLAFGTGGYTF. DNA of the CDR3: TGTGCCAGCACTCTCGCGTTCGGGACAGGGGGCTACACCTTC.

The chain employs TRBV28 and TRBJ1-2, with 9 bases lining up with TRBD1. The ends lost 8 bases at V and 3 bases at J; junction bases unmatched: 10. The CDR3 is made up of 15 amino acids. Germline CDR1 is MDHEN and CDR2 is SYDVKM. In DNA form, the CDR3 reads TGTGCCAGCGAAAACAACAGGGGGCCCGACTATGGCTACACCTTC. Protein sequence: CASENNRGPDYGYTF.

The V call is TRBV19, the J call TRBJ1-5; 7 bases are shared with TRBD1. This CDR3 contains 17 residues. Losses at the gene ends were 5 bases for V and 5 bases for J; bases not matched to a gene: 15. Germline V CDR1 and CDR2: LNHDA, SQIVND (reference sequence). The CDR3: CASSFPPGTGADQPQHF. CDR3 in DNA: TGTGCCAGTAGTTTCCCTCCCGGCACAGGGGCGGATCAGCCCCAGCATTTT.

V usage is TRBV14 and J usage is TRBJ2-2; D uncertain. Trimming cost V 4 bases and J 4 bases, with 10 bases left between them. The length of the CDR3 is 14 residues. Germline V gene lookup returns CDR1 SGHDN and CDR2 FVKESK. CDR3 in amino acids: CASSPAPGTGELFF. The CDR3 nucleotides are TGTGCCAGCAGCCCCGCCCCGGGCACCGGGGAGCTGTTTTTT.

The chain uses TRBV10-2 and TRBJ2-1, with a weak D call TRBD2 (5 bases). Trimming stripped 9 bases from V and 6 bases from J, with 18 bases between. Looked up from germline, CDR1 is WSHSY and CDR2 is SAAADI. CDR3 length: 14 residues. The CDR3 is CASAVGLLGNEQFF. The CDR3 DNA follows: TGCGCCAGTGCGGTCGGACTGCTGGGCAATGAGCAGTTCTTC.

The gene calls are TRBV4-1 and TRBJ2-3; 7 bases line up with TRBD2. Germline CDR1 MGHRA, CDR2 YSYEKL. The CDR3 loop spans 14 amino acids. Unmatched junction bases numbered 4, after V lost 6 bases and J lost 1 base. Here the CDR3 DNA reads TGCGCCAGCAGTCGGCTAGCGGGCACAGATACGCAGTATTTT. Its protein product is CASSRLAGTDTQYF.

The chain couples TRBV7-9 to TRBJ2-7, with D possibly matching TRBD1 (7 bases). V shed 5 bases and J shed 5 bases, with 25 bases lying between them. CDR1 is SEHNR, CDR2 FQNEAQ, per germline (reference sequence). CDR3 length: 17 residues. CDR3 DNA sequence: TGTGCCAGCAGCCCTCGACAGGGTCAGAAGCGGGCTGACGAGCAGTACTTC. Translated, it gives CASSPRQGQKRADEQYF.

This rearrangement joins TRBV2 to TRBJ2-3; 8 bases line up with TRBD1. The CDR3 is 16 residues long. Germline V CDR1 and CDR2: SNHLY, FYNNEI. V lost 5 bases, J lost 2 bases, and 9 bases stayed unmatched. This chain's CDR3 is CASSQTTGANTDTQYF. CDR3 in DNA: TGTGCCAGCAGTCAAACGACAGGGGCCAACACAGATACGCAGTATTTT.

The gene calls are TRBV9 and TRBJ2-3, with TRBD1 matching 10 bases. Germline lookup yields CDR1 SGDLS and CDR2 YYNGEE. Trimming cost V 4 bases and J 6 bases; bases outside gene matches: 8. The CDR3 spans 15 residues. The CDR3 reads CASSLAGQGRDTQYF. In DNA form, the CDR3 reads TGTGCCAGCAGCTTAGCGGGACAGGGGAGGGATACGCAGTATTTT.

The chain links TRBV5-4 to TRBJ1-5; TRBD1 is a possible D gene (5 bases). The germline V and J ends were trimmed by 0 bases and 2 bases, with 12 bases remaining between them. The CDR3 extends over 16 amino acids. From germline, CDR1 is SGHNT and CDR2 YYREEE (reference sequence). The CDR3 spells CASSLGGGFGNQPQHF. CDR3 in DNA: TGTGCCAGCAGCTTGGGCGGGGGGTTCGGCAATCAGCCCCAGCATTTT.

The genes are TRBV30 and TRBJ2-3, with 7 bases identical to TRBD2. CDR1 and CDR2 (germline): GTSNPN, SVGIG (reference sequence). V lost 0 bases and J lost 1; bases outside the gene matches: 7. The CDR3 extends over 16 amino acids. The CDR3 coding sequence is TGTGCCTGGAGTGTTGGTGGGGGGGGACGCACAGATACGCAGTATTTT. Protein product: CAWSVGGGGRTDTQYF. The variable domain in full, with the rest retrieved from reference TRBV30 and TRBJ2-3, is SQTIHQWPATLVQPVGSPLSLECTVEGTSNPNLYWYRQAAGRGLQLLFYSVGIGQISSEVPQNLSASRPQDRQFILSSKKLLLSDSGFYLCAWSVGGGGRTDTQYFGPGTRLTVL.

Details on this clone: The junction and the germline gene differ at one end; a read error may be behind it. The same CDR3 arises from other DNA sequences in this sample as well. CDR3 DNA: TGCGCCAGCAGCCCAGAGGACAGGGTGGAATTCAATGAGCAATTCTTC. As protein: CASSPEDRVEFNEQFF. The chain uses TRBV5-1 and TRBJ2-1, with 8 bases lining up with TRBD1. Looked up from germline, CDR1 is SGHRS and CDR2 is YFSETQ. This CDR3 comprises 16 residues.

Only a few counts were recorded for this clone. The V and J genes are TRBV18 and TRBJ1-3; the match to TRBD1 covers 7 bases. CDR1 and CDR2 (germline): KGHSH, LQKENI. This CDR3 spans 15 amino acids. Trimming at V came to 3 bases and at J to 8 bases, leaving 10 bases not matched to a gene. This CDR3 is CASSPGTDPFHTIYF. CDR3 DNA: TGTGCCAGCTCACCGGGGACAGATCCATTTCACACCATATATTTT.

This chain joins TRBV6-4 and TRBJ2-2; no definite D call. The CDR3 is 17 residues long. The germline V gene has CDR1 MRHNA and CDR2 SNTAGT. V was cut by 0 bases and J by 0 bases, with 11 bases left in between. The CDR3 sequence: CASSDSGLFANTGELFF. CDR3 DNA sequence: TGTGCCAGCAGTGACTCGGGCCTATTCGCGAACACCGGGGAGCTGTTTTTT.

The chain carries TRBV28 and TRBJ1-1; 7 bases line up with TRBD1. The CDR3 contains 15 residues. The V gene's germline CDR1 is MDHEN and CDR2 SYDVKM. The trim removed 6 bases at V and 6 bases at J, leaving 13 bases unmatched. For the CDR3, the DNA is TGTGCCAGCAGCTCAATGGGACAGAGGGCATCTGAAGCTTTCTTT. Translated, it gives CASSSMGQRASEAFF.

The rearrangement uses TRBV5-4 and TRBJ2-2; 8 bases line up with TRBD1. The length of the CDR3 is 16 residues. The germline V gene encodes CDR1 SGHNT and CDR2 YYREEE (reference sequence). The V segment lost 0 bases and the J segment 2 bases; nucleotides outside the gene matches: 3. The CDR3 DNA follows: TGTGCCAGCAGCTTGGGTGACAGGGGTAACACCGGGGAGCTGTTTTTT. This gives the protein CASSLGDRGNTGELFF. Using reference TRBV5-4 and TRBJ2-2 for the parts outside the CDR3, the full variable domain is ETGVTQSPTHLIKTRGQQVTLRCSSQSGHNTVSWYQQALGQGPQFIFQYYREEENGRGNFPPRFSGLQFPNYSSELNVNALELDDSALYLCASSLGDRGNTGELFFGEGSRLTVL.